Below, one T cell receptor (beta chain) is given with its context. Antigen specificity is unknown. The CDR3 runs to 14 residues. Trimming shortened V by 4 bases and J by 6 bases, and 13 bases separated the two germline ends. Germline CDR1 reads SNHLY; CDR2 reads FYNNEI. This sample was included in a study of vaccination effects on CD4 cells after COVID-19. Overall study findings and caveats: Relatively few convalescent patients took part in the study, which had no early post-infection timepoints.

ViraFEST used viral peptide pools to expand antigen-specific CD4+ T cells before sequencing. CD4+ T cell isolation took place after approximately 11 days of culture. The person had a PCR-confirmed SARS-CoV-2 infection during March to December 2020. Clones were read by immunoSEQ multiplex PCR, and TCRdb kept only the in-frame ones, dropping some. The data show 24,000 or so clones, with 69% seen just once and 18% held by the top ten. The TCR was taken from a human donor who had a prior SARS-CoV-2 infection. The sample here was CD4+ T cells from PBMCs cultured with SARS-CoV-2 spike peptides, taken before COVID-19 vaccination. This chain uses TRBV2 with TRBJ1-5; no definite D call. DNA for the CDR3: TGTGCCAGCAGTGGGCTTGGGGTAGGTCAGCCCCAGCATTTT. Its protein is CASSGLGVGQPQHF.